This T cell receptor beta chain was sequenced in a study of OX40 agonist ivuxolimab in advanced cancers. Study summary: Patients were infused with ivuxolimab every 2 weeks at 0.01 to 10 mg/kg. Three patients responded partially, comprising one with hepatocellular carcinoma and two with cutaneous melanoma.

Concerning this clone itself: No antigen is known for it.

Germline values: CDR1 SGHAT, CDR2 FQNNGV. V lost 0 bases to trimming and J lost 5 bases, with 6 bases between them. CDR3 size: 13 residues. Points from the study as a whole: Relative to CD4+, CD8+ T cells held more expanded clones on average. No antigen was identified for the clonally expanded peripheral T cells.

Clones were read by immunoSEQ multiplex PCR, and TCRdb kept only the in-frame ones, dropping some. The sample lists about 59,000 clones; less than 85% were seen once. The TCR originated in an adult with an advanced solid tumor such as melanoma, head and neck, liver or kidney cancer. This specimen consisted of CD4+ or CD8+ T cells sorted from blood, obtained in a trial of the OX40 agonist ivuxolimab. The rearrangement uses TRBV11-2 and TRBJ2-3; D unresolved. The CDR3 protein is CASSLEDEDTQYF. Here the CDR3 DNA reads TGTGCCAGCAGCTTAGAAGACGAAGATACGCAGTATTTT.